This T cell receptor (beta chain) stems from a study of OX40 agonist ivuxolimab in advanced cancers. Study details: Recorded diagnoses for dose-escalation patients were hepatocellular carcinoma, melanoma, renal cell or head and neck cancer. Study observations and caveats: The mean number of expanded clones was higher in CD8+ T cells than in CD4+.

Exclusion applied to patients with autoimmune disease history or systemic immunosuppression. Baseline was the first blood sampling point, followed by cycle 4 day 1 and cycle 7 day 1. Assay: immunoSEQ multiplex PCR; the TCRdb copy retains only in-frame clones and omits some. The table lists about 26,000 clones, over 60% of them singletons. Concerning this clone itself: Its antigen is unidentified.

With 4 bases clipped from V and 8 bases from J, the junction kept 6 bases outside the gene matches. This CDR3 is built from 14 residues. Germline V gene sequence: CDR1 SNHLY, CDR2 FYNNEI. This TCR came from an adult with an advanced solid tumor such as melanoma, head and neck, liver or kidney cancer. The rearrangement uses TRBV2 and TRBJ2-1; 9 bases agree with TRBD2. Sequencing was performed on CD4+ or CD8+ T cells sorted from blood, taken in a trial of the OX40 agonist ivuxolimab. The CDR3 DNA is TGTGCCAGCAGTGGGACGCGGGGGGGTTATGAGCAGTTCTTC. This codes for CASSGTRGGYEQFF. Full variable domain (rest looked up from reference TRBV2 and TRBJ2-1): EPEVTQTPSHQVTQMGQEVILRCVPISNHLYFYWYRQILGQKVEFLVSFYNNEISEKSEIFDDQFSVERPDGSNFTLKIRSTKLEDSAMYFCASSGTRGGYEQFFGPGTRLTVL.